In this sample, the clone carrying this T cell receptor beta chain turned up many times. The antigen is unknown. Quantitative 5'-RACE with molecular barcodes produced the TCR beta libraries. One entry per CDR3 protein, called by TCRdb with MiXCR from the 5' RACE reads. Here the sample spans 700,000 to 850,000 distinct CDR3 sequences, 12% being singletons. The sample is drawn from a study of CD8 T cells in ankylosing spondylitis. General study points: A TCR beta motif made of fewer than ten highly homologous variants seemed typical of ankylosing spondylitis blood.

The CDR3 sequence is 12 residues long. Germline lookup yields CDR1 DFQATT and CDR2 SNEGSKA (reference sequence). V lost 5 bases, J lost 9 bases, and 14 bases lay in between. The TCR sequence derives from a male donor with ankylosing spondylitis. V is TRBV20-1 and J is TRBJ2-1; D gene uncertain. Sample: blood, either unsorted or a sorted T cell fraction (not recorded which). The CDR3 DNA is TGCAGTGCTCTCCCAGGCGATGGTGAGCAGTTCTTC. Protein sequence: CSALPGDGEQFF.